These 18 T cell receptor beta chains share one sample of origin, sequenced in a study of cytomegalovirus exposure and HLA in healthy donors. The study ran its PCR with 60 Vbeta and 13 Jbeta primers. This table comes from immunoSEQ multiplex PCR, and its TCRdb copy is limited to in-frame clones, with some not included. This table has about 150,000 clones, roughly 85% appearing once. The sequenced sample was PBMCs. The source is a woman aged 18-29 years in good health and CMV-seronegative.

CDR3 protein: CASIFGQGYEQYF. DNA for the CDR3: TGTGCCAGCATTTTCGGACAGGGCTACGAGCAGTACTTC. J is TRBJ2-7 and V is TRBV28; 8 bases align to TRBD1. V was clipped by 7 bases and J by 3 bases; unmatched bases: 5. CDR3 length: 13 amino acids. Germline V gene lookup returns CDR1 MDHEN and CDR2 SYDVKM.

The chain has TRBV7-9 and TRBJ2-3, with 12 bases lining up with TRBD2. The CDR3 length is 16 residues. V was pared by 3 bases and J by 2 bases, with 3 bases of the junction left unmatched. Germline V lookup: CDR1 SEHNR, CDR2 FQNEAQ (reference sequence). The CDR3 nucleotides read TGTGCCAGCAGCTTTGGACTAGCGGGGTTCACAGATACGCAGTATTTT. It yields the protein CASSFGLAGFTDTQYF.

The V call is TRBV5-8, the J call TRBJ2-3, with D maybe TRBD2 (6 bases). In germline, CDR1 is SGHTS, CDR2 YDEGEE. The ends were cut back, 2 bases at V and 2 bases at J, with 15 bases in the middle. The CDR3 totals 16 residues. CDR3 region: CASSLRASAITDTQYF. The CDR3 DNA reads TGTGCCAGCAGCTTAAGAGCTAGCGCTATCACAGATACGCAGTATTTT.

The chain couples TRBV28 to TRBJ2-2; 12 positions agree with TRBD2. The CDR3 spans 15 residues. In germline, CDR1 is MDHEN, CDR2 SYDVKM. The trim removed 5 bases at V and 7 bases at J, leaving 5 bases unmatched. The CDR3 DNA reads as TGTGCCAGCAGTCTCTGGACTAGCGGGAACGGGGAGCTGTTTTTT. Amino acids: CASSLWTSGNGELFF. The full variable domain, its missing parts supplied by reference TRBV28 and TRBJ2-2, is DVKVTQSSRYLVKRTGEKVFLECVQDMDHENMFWYRQDPGLGLRLIYFSYDVKMKEKGDIPEGYSVSREKKERFSLILESASTNQTSMYLCASSLWTSGNGELFFGEGSRLTVL.

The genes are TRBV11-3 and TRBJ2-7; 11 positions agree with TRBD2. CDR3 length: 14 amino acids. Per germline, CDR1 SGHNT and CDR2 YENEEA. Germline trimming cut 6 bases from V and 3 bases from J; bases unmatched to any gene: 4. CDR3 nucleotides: TGTGCCAGCAGTCCCGGGACTAGCGGCTACGAGCAGTACTTC. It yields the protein CASSPGTSGYEQYF.

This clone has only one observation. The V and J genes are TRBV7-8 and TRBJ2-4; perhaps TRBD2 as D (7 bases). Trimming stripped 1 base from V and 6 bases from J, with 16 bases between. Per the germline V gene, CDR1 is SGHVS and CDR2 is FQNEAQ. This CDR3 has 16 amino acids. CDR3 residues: CASSLVGGGQGNIQYF. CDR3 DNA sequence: TGTGCCAGCAGCTTAGTAGGGGGGGGCCAGGGAAACATTCAGTACTTC.

CDR3 nucleotides: TGTGCCAGCAGACCCCCTCCGGGTAATGAGCAGTTCTTC. This translates into CASRPPPGNEQFF. The genes are TRBV5-8 and TRBJ2-1; D not resolved. In germline, CDR1 is SGHTS, CDR2 YDEGEE. This CDR3 contains 13 residues. V was trimmed by 5 bases and J by 7 bases, leaving 13 bases between them.

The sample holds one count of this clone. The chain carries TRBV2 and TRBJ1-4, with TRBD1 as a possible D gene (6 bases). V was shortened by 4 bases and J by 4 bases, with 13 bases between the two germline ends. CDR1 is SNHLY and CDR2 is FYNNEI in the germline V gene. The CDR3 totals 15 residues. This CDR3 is CASSATGSDNEKLFF. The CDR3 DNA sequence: TGTGCCAGCAGTGCAACAGGGTCGGATAATGAAAAACTGTTTTTT.

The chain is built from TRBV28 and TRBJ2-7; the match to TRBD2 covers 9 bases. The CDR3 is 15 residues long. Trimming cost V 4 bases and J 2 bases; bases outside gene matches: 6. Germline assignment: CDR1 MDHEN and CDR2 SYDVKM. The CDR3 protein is CASSSSGAGTYEQYF. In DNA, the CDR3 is TGTGCCAGCAGTTCTAGCGGGGCCGGAACCTACGAGCAGTACTTC.

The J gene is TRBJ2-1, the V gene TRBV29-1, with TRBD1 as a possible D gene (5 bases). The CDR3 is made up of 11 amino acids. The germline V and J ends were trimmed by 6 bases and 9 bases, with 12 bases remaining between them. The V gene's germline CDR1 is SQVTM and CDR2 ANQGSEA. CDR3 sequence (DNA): TGCAGCGTGCAACAGGAGATTGAGCAGTTCTTC. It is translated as CSVQQEIEQFF.

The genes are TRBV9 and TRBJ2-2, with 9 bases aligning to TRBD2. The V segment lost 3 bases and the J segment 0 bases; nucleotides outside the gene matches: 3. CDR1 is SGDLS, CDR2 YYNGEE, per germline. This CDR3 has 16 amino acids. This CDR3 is CASSGLAGTNTGELFF. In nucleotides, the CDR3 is TGTGCCAGCAGCGGTCTAGCGGGGACGAACACCGGGGAGCTGTTTTTT.

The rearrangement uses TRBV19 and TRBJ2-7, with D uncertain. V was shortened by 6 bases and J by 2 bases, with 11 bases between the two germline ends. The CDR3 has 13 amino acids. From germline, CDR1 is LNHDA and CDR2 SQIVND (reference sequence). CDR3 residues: CASSHSGAYEQYF. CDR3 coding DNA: TGTGCCAGTAGCCACTCCGGAGCCTACGAGCAGTACTTC.

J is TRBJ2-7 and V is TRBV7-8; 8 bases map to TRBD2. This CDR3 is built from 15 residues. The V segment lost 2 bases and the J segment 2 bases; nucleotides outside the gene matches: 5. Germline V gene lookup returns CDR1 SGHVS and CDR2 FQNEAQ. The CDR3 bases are TGTGCCAGCAGCTTATGGCTAGCGGGTACCTACGAGCAGTACTTC. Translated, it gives CASSLWLAGTYEQYF.

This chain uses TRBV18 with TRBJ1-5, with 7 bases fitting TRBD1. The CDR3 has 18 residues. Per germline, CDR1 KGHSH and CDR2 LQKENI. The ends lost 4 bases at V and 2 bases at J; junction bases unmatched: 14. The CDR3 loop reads CASSRRTGDSGGNQPQHF. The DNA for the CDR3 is TGTGCCAGCTCACGACGGACAGGAGATAGCGGGGGCAATCAGCCCCAGCATTTT.

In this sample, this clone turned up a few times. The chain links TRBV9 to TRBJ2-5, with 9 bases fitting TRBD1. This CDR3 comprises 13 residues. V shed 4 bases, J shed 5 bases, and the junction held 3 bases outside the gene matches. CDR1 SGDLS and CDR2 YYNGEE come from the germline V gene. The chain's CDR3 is CASSTGGGETQYF. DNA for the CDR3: TGTGCCAGCAGCACAGGGGGCGGGGAGACCCAGTACTTC.

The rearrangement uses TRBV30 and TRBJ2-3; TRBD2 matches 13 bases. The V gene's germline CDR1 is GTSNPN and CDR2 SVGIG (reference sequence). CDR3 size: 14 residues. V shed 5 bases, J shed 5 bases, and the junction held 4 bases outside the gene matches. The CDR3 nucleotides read TGTGCCTGGGGGACTAGCGGGGTTGGAGATACGCAGTATTTT. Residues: CAWGTSGVGDTQYF.

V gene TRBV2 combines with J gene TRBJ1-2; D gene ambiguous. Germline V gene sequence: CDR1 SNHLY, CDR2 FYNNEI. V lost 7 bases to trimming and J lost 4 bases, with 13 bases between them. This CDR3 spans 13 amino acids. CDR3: CASKDADGYGYTF. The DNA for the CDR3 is TGTGCCAGCAAGGATGCGGATGGCTATGGCTACACCTTC.

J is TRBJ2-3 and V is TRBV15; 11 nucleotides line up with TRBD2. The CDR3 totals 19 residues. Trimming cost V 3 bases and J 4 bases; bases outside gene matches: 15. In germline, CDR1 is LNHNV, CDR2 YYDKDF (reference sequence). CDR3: CATSSDLAGGPIVPDTQYF. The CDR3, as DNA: TGTGCCACCAGCAGCGATCTAGCGGGGGGCCCGATAGTCCCAGATACGCAGTATTTT. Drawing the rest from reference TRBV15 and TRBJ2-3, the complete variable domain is DAMVIQNPRYQVTQFGKPVTLSCSQTLNHNVMYWYQQKSSQAPKLLFHYYDKDFNNEADTPDNFQSRRPNTSFCFLDIRSPGLGDTAMYLCATSSDLAGGPIVPDTQYFGPGTRLTVL.